Sequencing of this T cell receptor (beta chain) was carried out in a study of neurological immune-mediated disorders. Template-switch 5'RACE cDNA synthesis added a 10-nucleotide unique molecular identifier. A single run covered 15-18 subjects with over 190 million TCR-beta sequences. TCRdb re-called the 5' RACE reads with MiXCR, one entry per CDR3 protein. The sample shows roughly 46,000 distinct CDR3 sequences, under 2% of them seen only once. This clonotype was detected many times. This sequence was found in a woman between 35 and 50 years old with multiple sclerosis. Sequenced material: PBMCs.

CDR3 sequence (DNA): TGCGCCAGCAGCCAAGATTGGACTGAAGCTTTCTTT. Translation gives CASSQDWTEAFF. This chain uses TRBV4-1 with TRBJ1-1, with D unresolved. V lost 0 bases to trimming and J lost 5 bases, with 4 bases between them. CDR1 is MGHRA, CDR2 YSYEKL, per germline. CDR3 length: 12 residues.